This TCR beta chain stems from a study of T cells in localized non-small cell lung cancer. Libraries were prepared by immunoSEQ multiplex PCR; TCRdb keeps only in-frame clonotypes and omits some of them. The data show roughly 29,000 clones, approximately 83% seen once. This receptor was taken from a man between 40 and 70 years old with stage III lung adenocarcinoma. Sequencing used peripheral blood mononuclear cells, obtained before any cancer treatment.

CDR3: CASSLSIGKRTFF. The DNA for the CDR3 is TGTGCCAGCAGTTTATCGATCGGGAAGCGGACTTTCTTT. The gene calls are TRBV27 and TRBJ1-1; D is undetermined. Per the germline V gene, CDR1 is MNHEY and CDR2 is SMNVEV (reference sequence). With 0 bases removed from V and 12 bases from J, the gap between germline ends came to 14 bases. This CDR3 has 13 amino acids.